The 31 T cell receptor beta chains given below trace back to one sample, sequenced in a study of preoperative IRX-2 immunotherapy in early breast cancer. The protocol was immunoSEQ multiplex PCR, while the TCRdb copy is restricted to in-frame clones and leaves out a portion. The data contain over 35,000 clones, roughly 95% of them singletons. Indicated treatment: preoperative locoregional IRX-2 cytokine immunotherapy. Sequenced here: tumor tissue, sampled after IRX-2 immunotherapy. These TCRs come from a human donor with breast cancer.

The rearrangement links TRBV28 to TRBJ2-7; a weak D match, TRBD1 (6 bases). The CDR3 totals 14 residues. V lost 2 bases and J 4 bases, leaving 12 bases between the germline ends. The germline V gene has CDR1 MDHEN and CDR2 SYDVKM. The CDR3 sequence: CASSLEGGPYEQYF. CDR3 coding DNA: TGTGCCAGCAGTTTAGAAGGGGGACCTTACGAGCAGTACTTC.

This chain links TRBV4-1 with TRBJ2-6; D ambiguous. Germline values: CDR1 MGHRA, CDR2 YSYEKL. V was trimmed by 0 bases and J by 2 bases, leaving 11 bases between them. This CDR3 region has 17 residues. CDR3 sequence (DNA): TGCGCCAGCAGCCAAGATTCGGTAGGGCCTGGGGCCAACGTCCTGACTTTC. This translates into CASSQDSVGPGANVLTF.

This chain's CDR3 is CASSVGYSQETQYF. The DNA of the CDR3 is TGTGCCAGCAGCGTAGGCTACAGCCAAGAGACCCAGTACTTC. This chain connects TRBV9 to TRBJ2-5; D is unclear. Looked up from germline, CDR1 is SGDLS and CDR2 is YYNGEE. V lost 0 bases and J lost 1, with 7 bases in between. CDR3 size: 14 residues.

The V gene is TRBV11-2, the J gene TRBJ1-2; D not resolved. V shed 1 base and J shed 8 bases, with 17 bases lying between them. The germline V gene encodes CDR1 SGHAT and CDR2 FQNNGV. CDR3 length: 15 amino acids. The DNA for the CDR3 is TGTGCCAGCAGCTTAGGCTTAAAGGTCGTGGTCGGCTACACCTTC. Translating it yields CASSLGLKVVVGYTF.

The chain links TRBV6-1 to TRBJ1-5; D perhaps matches TRBD1 (5 bases). Germline loops: CDR1 MNHNS, CDR2 SASEGT. Trimming stripped 11 bases from V and 5 bases from J, with 16 bases between. The CDR3 is 13 amino acids. The CDR3 reads CAGSWGVDQPQHF. The CDR3 nucleotides read TGTGCCGGATCTTGGGGGGTAGATCAGCCCCAGCATTTT.

This chain links TRBV9 with TRBJ2-2; 7 bases are shared with TRBD2. The V segment lost 2 bases and the J segment 4 bases; nucleotides outside the gene matches: 14. CDR1 is SGDLS and CDR2 is YYNGEE in the germline V gene. The CDR3 totals 18 residues. CDR3: CASSVVGLVRGGTGELFF. The DNA for the CDR3 is TGTGCCAGCAGCGTGGTTGGACTAGTTCGGGGAGGCACCGGGGAGCTGTTTTTT.

The chain combines TRBV5-1 with TRBJ2-1, with 11 bases lining up with TRBD1. Germline values: CDR1 SGHRS, CDR2 YFSETQ. The length of the CDR3 is 15 residues. V lost 4 bases to trimming and J lost 3 bases; unmatched junction nucleotides: 3. This chain's CDR3 is CASSRTGGGYNEQFF. The CDR3 DNA follows: TGCGCCAGCAGCCGGACAGGGGGCGGCTACAATGAGCAGTTCTTC.

The chain couples TRBV7-3 to TRBJ2-1; D may be TRBD2 (6 bases). The germline V gene has CDR1 SGHTA and CDR2 FQGTGA. The CDR3 totals 16 residues. The V end was cut by 5 bases, the J end by 0 bases, with 14 bases between. CDR3 loop: CASSPTGGSSYNEQFF. In DNA, the CDR3 is TGTGCCAGCAGCCCAACTGGGGGGAGCTCCTACAATGAGCAGTTCTTC.

The V call is TRBV4-1, the J call TRBJ2-7, with 9 bases that match TRBD1. This CDR3 is 17 amino acids long. V lost 0 bases, J lost 7 bases, and 13 bases stayed unmatched. Germline assignment: CDR1 MGHRA and CDR2 YSYEKL. The CDR3 DNA sequence: TGCGCCAGCAGCCAAGAACTCGGGACAGGGCCATTCGGGGAGCAGTACTTC. It specifies CASSQELGTGPFGEQYF.

The rearrangement uses TRBV7-9 and TRBJ2-2; 8 nucleotides match TRBD2. CDR1 is SEHNR, CDR2 FQNEAQ, per germline (reference sequence). Trimming at V came to 11 bases and at J to 4 bases, leaving 12 bases not matched to a gene. CDR3 size: 15 residues. The CDR3 DNA reads as TGTGCCGGGGAGGTACTAGCGGACCTCACCGGGGAGCTGTTTTTT. This sequence encodes CAGEVLADLTGELFF.

J is TRBJ2-2 and V is TRBV7-6; 9 positions match TRBD1. The CDR3 consists of 16 residues. Germline V CDR1 and CDR2: SGHVS, FNYEAQ. Unmatched junction bases numbered 9, after V lost 5 bases and J lost 5 bases. The CDR3 region has the DNA TGTGCCAGCAGCCCATGGGGACAGGGTGGGACCGGGGAGCTGTTTTTT. It yields the protein CASSPWGQGGTGELFF.

The table lists this clone with a count of one. V is TRBV27 and J is TRBJ1-5; D is unresolved. Germline V gene data show CDR1 as MNHEY and CDR2 as SMNVEV (reference sequence). V shed 4 bases and J shed 4 bases, with 14 bases lying between them. The CDR3 contains 15 residues. The CDR3, as DNA: TGTGCCAGCAGTTCGGAGGGTAATTGGAATCAGCCCCAGCATTTT. Protein: CASSSEGNWNQPQHF.

The V call is TRBV4-3, the J call TRBJ2-1; D remains ambiguous. The CDR3 consists of 15 residues. Germline loops: CDR1 LGHNA, CDR2 YSLEER. Deletions cut 0 bases from V and 4 bases from J, with 10 bases between. CDR3 protein: CASSQDSSLYNEQFF. DNA for the CDR3: TGCGCCAGCAGCCAAGACAGCTCTCTTTACAATGAGCAGTTCTTC.

The V and J genes are TRBV4-2 and TRBJ2-5; 9 bases line up with TRBD2. J was trimmed by 5 bases and V by 1 base; bases with no gene match: 11. In germline, CDR1 is LGHNA, CDR2 YNFKEQ. The CDR3 consists of 17 residues. Here the CDR3 DNA reads TGTGCCAGCAGCCAAGTTGGTACAGCGGGGGGTCAGGAGACCCAGTACTTC. Its translation: CASSQVGTAGGQETQYF.

V is TRBV7-8 and J is TRBJ2-7, with 9 bases fitting TRBD2. The CDR3 loop spans 15 amino acids. V was clipped by 5 bases and J by 4 bases; unmatched bases: 9. Germline-derived CDR1 and CDR2 are SGHVS and FQNEAQ. The CDR3 loop reads CASSPIAGVTYEQYF. The DNA for the CDR3 is TGTGCCAGCAGCCCAATAGCGGGGGTGACTTACGAGCAGTACTTC.

The chain has TRBV11-2 and TRBJ2-2; D perhaps matches TRBD1 (5 bases). Looked up from germline, CDR1 is SGHAT and CDR2 is FQNNGV. With 5 bases removed from V and 2 bases from J, the gap between germline ends came to 12 bases. The CDR3 is 15 residues long. The CDR3 region is CASSPDMFNTGELFF. CDR3 coding DNA: TGTGCCAGCAGCCCGGACATGTTCAACACCGGGGAGCTGTTTTTT.

V gene TRBV7-6 combines with J gene TRBJ2-2; D is unresolved. This CDR3 spans 15 amino acids. With 1 base removed from V and 5 bases from J, the gap between germline ends came to 11 bases. Germline loops: CDR1 SGHVS, CDR2 FNYEAQ. DNA of the CDR3: TGTGCCAGCAGCTTAGAACAGTATTTGACCGGGGAGCTGTTTTTT. Its translation is CASSLEQYLTGELFF. Combining the CDR3 with reference TRBV7-6 and TRBJ2-2 gives the whole variable domain GAGVSQSPRYKVTKRGQDVALRCDPISGHVSLYWYRQALGQGPEFLTYFNYEAQQDKSGLPNDRFSAERPEGSISTLTIQRTEQRDSAMYRCASSLEQYLTGELFFGEGSRLTVL.

In its sample, this clone was seen once. The chain joins TRBV15 to TRBJ1-5; 7 positions match TRBD1. Germline-derived CDR1 and CDR2 are LNHNV and YYDKDF (reference sequence). V shed 0 bases, J shed 7 bases, and the junction held 6 bases outside the gene matches. The CDR3 loop spans 15 amino acids. The CDR3 here is CATSRDRAGGQPQHF. The CDR3 DNA sequence: TGTGCCACCAGCAGAGATAGGGCAGGGGGGCAGCCCCAGCATTTT. Complete variable domain (other parts from reference TRBV15 and TRBJ1-5): DAMVIQNPRYQVTQFGKPVTLSCSQTLNHNVMYWYQQKSSQAPKLLFHYYDKDFNNEADTPDNFQSRRPNTSFCFLDIRSPGLGDTAMYLCATSRDRAGGQPQHFGDGTRLSIL.

The chain is built from TRBV21-1 and TRBJ2-7; the D call TRBD1 from the table was never checked on the DNA. TRBV21-1 is described as a pseudogene. CDR3 length: 14 residues. The CDR3 here is CASSKGAVTYEQYF. CDR3 DNA sequence: TGTGCCAGCAGCAAGGGGGCGGTGACCTACGAGCAGTACTTC.

This chain uses TRBV19 with TRBJ1-5, with D unclear. Deletions cut 7 bases from V and 3 bases from J, with 19 bases between. CDR3 length equals 16 residues. Germline CDR1 and CDR2: LNHDA and SQIVND (reference sequence). The CDR3 loop reads CASTKRAPGLNQPQHF. CDR3 sequence (DNA): TGTGCCAGTACGAAAAGGGCTCCGGGTCTCAATCAGCCCCAGCATTTT.

The chain employs TRBV7-8 and TRBJ1-3, with a weak D call TRBD1 (5 bases). The V and J ends lost 5 bases and 1 base respectively, with 9 bases between them. This CDR3 comprises 14 residues. CDR1 and CDR2 from the germline V gene are SGHVS and FQNEAQ. CDR3 DNA sequence: TGTGCCAGCAGCATAGGGGTATCTGGAAACACCATATATTTT. The encoded protein is CASSIGVSGNTIYF.

The chain combines TRBV19 with TRBJ2-7, with 11 bases matching TRBD1. The length of the CDR3 is 16 residues. Germline V lookup: CDR1 LNHDA, CDR2 SQIVND (reference sequence). The J segment lost 0 bases and the V segment lost 6 bases, leaving 7 bases of the junction unmatched. CDR3 nucleotides: TGTGCCAGTAGGAACCCGGGACAGGGGGACTCCTACGAGCAGTACTTC. Amino acids: CASRNPGQGDSYEQYF.

The V gene is TRBV29-1, the J gene TRBJ1-1, with no clear D. The CDR3 sequence is 12 residues long. With 7 bases removed from V and 1 base from J, the gap between germline ends came to 10 bases. Germline V gene data show CDR1 as SQVTM and CDR2 as ANQGSEA. In DNA, the CDR3 is TGCAGCGCCCGGTGGGGGAACACTGAAGCTTTCTTT. Its translation: CSARWGNTEAFF.

This clone is a singleton in its sample. The chain is built from TRBV5-1 and TRBJ1-4; TRBD1 aligns across 12 bases. The CDR3 has 17 residues. V was pared by 0 bases and J by 7 bases, with 7 bases of the junction left unmatched. In germline, CDR1 is SGHRS, CDR2 YFSETQ. The CDR3 sequence: CASSLEGQGASFEKLFF. CDR3 bases: TGCGCCAGCAGCTTGGAGGGACAGGGGGCGTCGTTTGAAAAACTGTTTTTT.

CDR3 amino acids: CASSILPRQGSFEQYF. CDR3 nucleotide sequence: TGTGCCAGTAGTATCCTCCCGAGACAGGGATCTTTCGAGCAGTACTTC. The chain carries TRBV19 and TRBJ2-7, with 7 nucleotides matching TRBD1. Germline trimming cut 3 bases from V and 6 bases from J; bases unmatched to any gene: 14. CDR1 is LNHDA, CDR2 SQIVND, per germline (reference sequence). This CDR3 is 16 amino acids long.

The chain recombines TRBV7-2 with TRBJ1-2, with D perhaps TRBD1 (6 bases). Trimming pared 4 bases from V and 0 bases from J, leaving 12 bases between. The CDR3 is 15 residues long. CDR1 and CDR2 from the germline V gene are SGHTA and FQGNSA. CDR3 in DNA: TGTGCCAGCAGCTCCCGGACAGACACTAACTATGGCTACACCTTC. It encodes CASSSRTDTNYGYTF. The complete variable domain, with remaining parts taken from reference TRBV7-2 and TRBJ1-2, reads GAGVSQSPSNKVTEKGKDVELRCDPISGHTALYWYRQSLGQGLEFLIYFQGNSAPDKSGLPSDRFSAERTGGSVSTLTIQRTQQEDSAVYLCASSSRTDTNYGYTFGSGTRLTVV.

This clone occurred once. In nucleotides, the CDR3 is TGTGCCAGCAGCCTATACAGGGTTCGCACAGATACGCAGTATTTT. Its protein is CASSLYRVRTDTQYF. The V call is TRBV7-6, the J call TRBJ2-3; D possibly corresponds to TRBD1 (6 bases). Trimming removed 5 bases from V and 1 base from J, with 13 bases in between. Germline assignment: CDR1 SGHVS and CDR2 FNYEAQ. The CDR3 is 15 amino acids.

The chain uses TRBV6-5 and TRBJ1-2; D unresolved. CDR3 length: 15 residues. The germline CDR1 and CDR2 sequences are MNHEY and SVGAGI. V dropped 5 bases and J dropped 8 bases, with 21 bases sitting between them. As DNA, the CDR3 is TGTGCCAGCAGTCCGAGAGGGTATCCCTCCGAAGGCTACACCTTC. Its protein product is CASSPRGYPSEGYTF.

Only one count was recorded for this clone. The genes are TRBV4-3 and TRBJ1-4; 10 nucleotides match TRBD1. The CDR3 has 17 amino acids. CDR1 is LGHNA, CDR2 YSLEER, per germline. V gave up 1 base and J gave up 2 bases; unmatched junction bases: 4. CDR3: CASSQVPGQGTNEKLFF. The CDR3 region has the DNA TGCGCCAGCAGCCAAGTCCCGGGACAGGGGACTAATGAAAAACTGTTTTTT.

The sample holds one count of this clone. The chain carries TRBV7-2 and TRBJ2-7, with 12 bases aligning to TRBD2. Germline assignment: CDR1 SGHTA and CDR2 FQGNSA. The CDR3 is made up of 15 amino acids. V lost 5 bases to trimming and J lost 6 bases; unmatched junction nucleotides: 8. The CDR3 is CASSVLAGGMGEQYF. CDR3 DNA sequence: TGTGCCAGCAGCGTACTAGCGGGAGGTATGGGCGAGCAGTACTTC.

This chain connects TRBV4-2 to TRBJ2-2; 15 bases align to TRBD2. CDR1 and CDR2 from the germline V gene are LGHNA and YNFKEQ. V was clipped by 3 bases and J by 7 bases; unmatched bases: 0. This CDR3 is built from 15 residues. CDR3 amino acids: CASSQGLAGGGELFF. CDR3 DNA: TGTGCCAGCAGCCAGGGACTAGCGGGAGGCGGGGAGCTGTTTTTT.